A selection of T cell receptor beta chains follows, all from one sample in a study of technical replicates of blood from four donors. The method was immunoSEQ multiplex PCR; TCRdb's version includes in-frame clones alone and lacks a portion of them. The sample carries approximately 64,000 clones, around 85% recorded once. The sample comprised PBMCs. These receptors all come from a human donor in good health. Some clones in this sample may be carry-over from other donors' samples. Both conserved end residues are trimmed from each CDR3.

CDR3 protein: AWSVVWGLNTGELF
J gene: TRBJ2-2
V gene: TRBV30

CDR3 protein: ASSQGGGNVQETQY
J gene: TRBJ2-5
V gene: TRBV4-2

CDR3 protein: ATRGQHNSPLH
J gene: TRBJ1-6
V gene: TRBV10-3

CDR3 protein: ASSRAQGRSTEAF
J gene: TRBJ1-1
V gene: TRBV7-9

CDR3 protein: ASSGSGSSYEQY
J gene: TRBJ2-7
V gene: TRBV5-4

CDR3 protein: ASSHGGQGAWGNYGYT
J gene: TRBJ1-2
V gene: TRBV7-8

CDR3 protein: ASNRGGSNQPQH
J gene: TRBJ1-5
V gene: TRBV2

CDR3 protein: ASSGPLSYGYT
J gene: TRBJ1-2
V gene: TRBV2

CDR3 protein: ASIMTSGGAEQF
J gene: TRBJ2-1
V gene: TRBV6-6

CDR3 protein: ASSESVAGGNTIY
J gene: TRBJ1-3
V gene: TRBV2

CDR3 protein: ASSYVRKETQY
J gene: TRBJ2-5
V gene: TRBV6-5

CDR3 protein: ASSQEFASGRAGTQY
J gene: TRBJ2-3
V gene: TRBV4-3

CDR3 protein: AWSVGLAGEQY
J gene: TRBJ2-7
V gene: TRBV30

CDR3 protein: ASSLGSGRGTGELF
J gene: TRBJ2-2
V gene: TRBV7-2

CDR3 protein: ASSRRDIESYGYT
J gene: TRBJ1-2
V gene: TRBV4-2

CDR3 protein: ASSQEPRGSGNTIY
J gene: TRBJ1-3
V gene: TRBV4-3

CDR3 protein: SVEGLAGANEQF
J gene: TRBJ2-1
V gene: TRBV29-1

CDR3 protein: ASSPYNGLAGGEQY
J gene: TRBJ2-7
V gene: TRBV5-4

CDR3 protein: ASSYGTVSSYEQY
J gene: TRBJ2-7
V gene: TRBV6-5

CDR3 protein: ASSLAAGGFNEQY
J gene: TRBJ2-7
V gene: TRBV7-2

CDR3 protein: ASSQDNGNNEQF
J gene: TRBJ2-1
V gene: TRBV4-2

CDR3 protein: ASTFVRGNTEAF
J gene: TRBJ1-1
V gene: TRBV7-8

CDR3 protein: ASSLLANEQF
J gene: TRBJ2-1
V gene: TRBV7-6

CDR3 protein: ASRDSRTDTQY
J gene: TRBJ2-3
V gene: TRBV11-2

CDR3 protein: ASSQGDRAF
J gene: TRBJ1-1
V gene: TRBV6-5

CDR3 protein: AISGGTGNNEQF
J gene: TRBJ2-1
V gene: TRBV10-3

CDR3 protein: ASSSGQPNQPQH
J gene: TRBJ1-5
V gene: TRBV7-2

CDR3 protein: ASSERTGAHTEAF
J gene: TRBJ1-1
V gene: TRBV10-2

CDR3 protein: ASSWGGGTVNTEAF
J gene: TRBJ1-1
V gene: TRBV5-4

CDR3 protein: ASSLAGGPGQETQY
J gene: TRBJ2-5
V gene: TRBV5-1

CDR3 protein: ASSLGVSGSGQY
J gene: TRBJ2-7
V gene: TRBV7-2

CDR3 protein: ASGRTGEKTQY
J gene: TRBJ2-5
V gene: TRBV19

CDR3 protein: ASSRTGGVDEQF
J gene: TRBJ2-1
V gene: TRBV2

CDR3 protein: ASSPTSGGRSYNEQF
J gene: TRBJ2-1
V gene: TRBV9

CDR3 protein: ASSRGGNSGNTIY
J gene: TRBJ1-3
V gene: TRBV9

CDR3 protein: ASSPLTLASYEQY
J gene: TRBJ2-7
V gene: TRBV7-2

CDR3 protein: AISERAGIEQPQH
J gene: TRBJ1-5
V gene: TRBV10-3